This is a list of T cell receptor beta chains from one sample in a study of T cell repertoires in cytomegalovirus infection. TCRdb redid the calling of the reads with MiXCR, one entry per CDR3 protein. The sample gives approximately 270,000 distinct CDR3 sequences, about 20% of which show up once; approximately 19% is in the top ten. These receptors lack a known antigen. This material consisted of cultured PBMCs, taken from culture after CMV antigen stimulation. Receptors originate from a human donor in good health (CMV status not recorded). Some clones in this sample may be carry-over from other donors' samples. The CDR3 runs from the conserved cysteine through the conserved F or W. D genes are given only for firm matches. Expanded clones get a size class; other rows say once, few or many, or leave the size out.

TRBV7-9,NA,14,TRBJ1-4,NA,TGTGCCAGCAGCTTCCAGATAACTAATGAAAAACTGTTTTTT,CASSFQITNEKLFF
TRBV5-5,NA,13,TRBJ2-1,NA,TGTGCCAGCAGCAAAGGGCAGAGCAATGAGCAGTTCTTC,CASSKGQSNEQFF
TRBV7-2,many,14,TRBJ2-7,TRBD2,TGTGCCAGCAAAATACTAGCGGGCGGTTACGAGCAGTACTTC,CASKILAGGYEQYF
TRBV27,few,15,TRBJ2-7,NA,TGTGCCAGCAGTCCTCAGGGGATGAGCTCCTACGAGCAGTACTTC,CASSPQGMSSYEQYF
TRBV6-2/TRBV6-3,NA,16,TRBJ1-5,NA,TGTGCCAGCAGGCAGGCTGACCTTTGGAGCAATCAGCCCCAGCATTTT,CASRQADLWSNQPQHF
TRBV19,NA,12,TRBJ2-3,TRBD1,TGTGCCAGCGGGACAGGGCCAGATACGCAGTATTTT,CASGTGPDTQYF
TRBV20-1,NA,17,TRBJ1-5,NA,TGCAGTGCTAGAGATTCGGGAGGGGATTGGAGCAATCAGCCCCAGCATTTT,CSARDSGGDWSNQPQHF
TRBV4-1,NA,16,TRBJ2-1,TRBD2,TGCGCCAGCAGCCAAGCAACTAGCGGGAGAAGGGATGAGCAGTTCTTC,CASSQATSGRRDEQFF
TRBV7-9,few,13,TRBJ2-3,NA,TGTGCCAGCAGCAAGGAAACTAGGAATACGCAGTATTTT,CASSKETRNTQYF
TRBV6-2/TRBV6-3,few,12,TRBJ1-2,NA,TGTGCCAGCAGTCAGGGGACCTATGGCTGCACCTTC,CASSQGTYGCTF
TRBV27,NA,14,TRBJ1-5,TRBD1,TGTGCCAGCAGTAGGACAGGGGTCATGCAGCCCCAGCATTTT,CASSRTGVMQPQHF
TRBV10-3,NA,17,TRBJ2-6,TRBD1,TGTGCCATTTCTCCGGGACAGGGGTTCTCTGGGGCCAACGTCCTGACTTTC,CAISPGQGFSGANVLTF
TRBV27,many,17,TRBJ2-7,NA,TGTGCCAGCAGTTTATCAGCTTACCGGCTTAGCTCCTACGAGCAGTACTTC,CASSLSAYRLSSYEQYF
TRBV19,NA,15,TRBJ1-1,TRBD1,TGTGCCAGTAGTATCTCCAGGACAGGACCCCCTGAAGCTTTCTTT,CASSISRTGPPEAFF
TRBV10-3,NA,18,TRBJ2-6,NA,TGTGCCATCAGTGGGAGGGGTCAGGACGCTTCTGGGGCCAACGTCCTGACTTTC,CAISGRGQDASGANVLTF
TRBV28,many,16,TRBJ2-1,TRBD2,TGTGCCAGCAGCCTGGCCGGACTAGCCTCCTACAATGAGCAGTTCTTC,CASSLAGLASYNEQFF